Listed below are T cell receptor beta chains from one sample, sequenced in a study of human versus mouse CDR3 diversity and MHC coevolution. Clones were sequenced by immunoSEQ multiplex PCR, and TCRdb holds only the in-frame ones, with some missing. This sample yields tens of thousands of clones, of which 94% are seen a single time; around 18% belongs to the top ten. The sequenced sample consisted of naive CD4+ T cells from blood. The receptor set was obtained from a person between 55 and 69 years old in good health. Each CDR3 is given with its conserved first and last residue. The order of the fields is CDR3 protein, CDR3 DNA, V gene, D gene, J gene, clone size. The D gene is left open where the match is weak. Clone size is given for some rows only: seen once, a few or many times, or a class if the clone is expanded.

CDR3 protein: CASSLRGTKVNEQFF
CDR3 DNA: TGTGCCAGCAGCTTAAGGGGGACTAAAGTCAATGAGCAGTTCTTC
V gene: TRBV7-3
D gene: TRBD2
J gene: TRBJ2-1
clone size: once

CDR3 protein: CASSLRTSGSGRYEQYF
CDR3 DNA: TGCGCCAGCAGCCTGAGGACTAGCGGCTCCGGCCGGTACGAGCAGTACTTC
V gene: TRBV5-1
D gene: TRBD2
J gene: TRBJ2-7
clone size: NA

CDR3 protein: CASTLNSGTGETQYF
CDR3 DNA: TGTGCCAGCACCTTAAATAGCGGCACTGGCGAGACCCAGTACTTC
V gene: TRBV9
D gene: NA
J gene: TRBJ2-5
clone size: NA

CDR3 protein: CASSTRTGADYGYTF
CDR3 DNA: TGTGCCAGCAGCACTAGGACAGGGGCAGACTATGGCTACACCTTC
V gene: TRBV7-2
D gene: TRBD1
J gene: TRBJ1-2
clone size: NA

CDR3 protein: CASSLGQAYNEQFF
CDR3 DNA: TGCGCCAGCAGCTTGGGACAGGCCTACAATGAGCAGTTCTTC
V gene: TRBV5-1
D gene: NA
J gene: TRBJ2-1
clone size: NA

CDR3 protein: CSVVRTSTDTQYF
CDR3 DNA: TGCAGCGTTGTCCGGACTAGCACAGATACGCAGTATTTT
V gene: TRBV29-1
D gene: NA
J gene: TRBJ2-3
clone size: NA

CDR3 protein: CASSTLPTGTNSPLHF
CDR3 DNA: TGCGCCAGCAGCACCCTACCGACAGGAACCAATTCACCCCTCCACTTT
V gene: TRBV5-1
D gene: NA
J gene: TRBJ1-6
clone size: NA

CDR3 protein: CSVAKAGNRETQYF
CDR3 DNA: TGCAGCGTTGCTAAGGCAGGGAACCGAGAGACCCAGTACTTC
V gene: TRBV29-1
D gene: NA
J gene: TRBJ2-5
clone size: NA

CDR3 protein: CASSIGVRNGNTEAFF
CDR3 DNA: TGTGCCAGTAGTATCGGGGTGAGGAATGGGAACACTGAAGCTTTCTTT
V gene: TRBV19
D gene: NA
J gene: TRBJ1-1
clone size: NA

CDR3 protein: CASSVEAVVADTQYF
CDR3 DNA: TGTGCCAGCAGCGTAGAAGCGGTAGTTGCAGATACGCAGTATTTT
V gene: TRBV9
D gene: NA
J gene: TRBJ2-3
clone size: NA

CDR3 protein: CASSEGGGGVGQPQHF
CDR3 DNA: TGTGCCAGCAGTGAAGGGGGTGGAGGGGTCGGCCAGCCCCAGCATTTT
V gene: TRBV2
D gene: NA
J gene: TRBJ1-5
clone size: NA

CDR3 protein: CASRLADRGRGNTEAFF
CDR3 DNA: TGTGCAAGTCGCTTAGCGGACAGGGGGCGGGGGAACACTGAAGCTTTCTTT
V gene: TRBV12-2
D gene: NA
J gene: TRBJ1-1
clone size: NA

CDR3 protein: CSALQGTMNTEAFF
CDR3 DNA: TGCAGCGCCCTCCAGGGGACTATGAACACTGAAGCTTTCTTT
V gene: TRBV29-1
D gene: NA
J gene: TRBJ1-1
clone size: NA

CDR3 protein: CASSFGGTRETQYF
CDR3 DNA: TGTGCCAGCAGTTTTGGCGGGACCAGAGAGACCCAGTACTTC
V gene: TRBV27
D gene: NA
J gene: TRBJ2-5
clone size: NA

CDR3 protein: CASRRDTGELFF
CDR3 DNA: TGTGCCAGCAGAAGAGACACCGGGGAGCTGTTTTTT
V gene: TRBV9
D gene: NA
J gene: TRBJ2-2
clone size: NA

CDR3 protein: CASSIVADSPTDTQYF
CDR3 DNA: TGTGCCAGTAGTATAGTTGCGGACAGCCCCACAGATACGCAGTATTTT
V gene: TRBV19
D gene: NA
J gene: TRBJ2-3
clone size: NA

CDR3 protein: CASSATGRTEAFF
CDR3 DNA: TGTGCCAGCAGCGCGACAGGGCGGACTGAAGCTTTCTTT
V gene: TRBV7-8
D gene: TRBD1
J gene: TRBJ1-1
clone size: NA

CDR3 protein: CASSDYGGNGREQFF
CDR3 DNA: TGTGCCAGTAGTGACTATGGGGGGAATGGCCGTGAGCAGTTCTTC
V gene: TRBV19
D gene: NA
J gene: TRBJ2-1
clone size: NA

CDR3 protein: CASSLDRAETQYF
CDR3 DNA: TGTGCCAGCAGCTTGGACAGGGCTGAGACCCAGTACTTC
V gene: TRBV5-8
D gene: NA
J gene: TRBJ2-5
clone size: NA

CDR3 protein: CASSIGDQPQHF
CDR3 DNA: TGTGCCAGCAGCATAGGGGATCAGCCCCAGCATTTT
V gene: TRBV5-4
D gene: NA
J gene: TRBJ1-5
clone size: once

CDR3 protein: CASSIVSGKGEQYF
CDR3 DNA: TGTGCCAGTAGTATAGTTAGCGGGAAGGGCGAGCAGTACTTC
V gene: TRBV19
D gene: TRBD2
J gene: TRBJ2-7
clone size: NA

CDR3 protein: CASSDRGFDYEQYF
CDR3 DNA: TGTGCCAGCAGTGACAGGGGGTTTGACTACGAGCAGTACTTC
V gene: TRBV6-1
D gene: TRBD1
J gene: TRBJ2-7
clone size: NA

CDR3 protein: CASSYGTPNTEAFF
CDR3 DNA: TGTGCCAGCAGTTACGGGACACCCAACACTGAAGCTTTCTTT
V gene: TRBV6-5
D gene: NA
J gene: TRBJ1-1
clone size: NA

CDR3 protein: CASSEGSGRTDTQYF
CDR3 DNA: TGTGCCAGCAGTGAAGGTAGCGGGCGCACAGATACGCAGTATTTT
V gene: TRBV2
D gene: TRBD2
J gene: TRBJ2-3
clone size: NA

CDR3 protein: CASSLRDEQFF
CDR3 DNA: TGTGCCAGCAGCTTGAGGGATGAGCAGTTCTTC
V gene: TRBV11-3
D gene: NA
J gene: TRBJ2-1
clone size: NA

CDR3 protein: CAISGQGDTQYF
CDR3 DNA: TGTGCCATCAGTGGACAGGGTGACACGCAGTATTTT
V gene: TRBV10-3
D gene: TRBD1
J gene: TRBJ2-3
clone size: NA

CDR3 protein: CASIPTGDPYGANVLTF
CDR3 DNA: TGTGCCAGCATACCTACAGGGGACCCATATGGGGCCAACGTCCTGACTTTC
V gene: TRBV7-2
D gene: TRBD1
J gene: TRBJ2-6
clone size: once

CDR3 protein: CASSRRGGPYYNEQFF
CDR3 DNA: TGTGCCAGCAGCCGTCGTGGGGGCCCATACTACAATGAGCAGTTCTTC
V gene: TRBV6-4
D gene: NA
J gene: TRBJ2-1
clone size: NA

CDR3 protein: CASSYGTGGPVDTQYF
CDR3 DNA: TGTGCCAGCAGTTACGGAACGGGAGGCCCAGTGGATACGCAGTATTTT
V gene: TRBV6-6
D gene: TRBD2
J gene: TRBJ2-3
clone size: NA

CDR3 protein: CASSRSGISYEQYF
CDR3 DNA: TGTGCCAGCAGCCGTAGCGGGATTAGCTACGAGCAGTACTTC
V gene: TRBV7-9
D gene: TRBD2
J gene: TRBJ2-7
clone size: NA

CDR3 protein: CASSAETGTPLHF
CDR3 DNA: TGTGCCAGCAGTGCTGAGACGGGTACACCCCTCCACTTT
V gene: TRBV2
D gene: NA
J gene: TRBJ1-6
clone size: NA

CDR3 protein: CASSPLGAGSYEQYF
CDR3 DNA: TGTGCCAGCTCACCACTAGGGGCAGGGTCCTACGAGCAGTACTTC
V gene: TRBV18
D gene: NA
J gene: TRBJ2-7
clone size: NA

CDR3 protein: CASSLAAGETQYF
CDR3 DNA: TGTGCCAGCAGCTTAGCGGCGGGGGAGACCCAGTACTTC
V gene: TRBV7-9
D gene: NA
J gene: TRBJ2-5
clone size: NA

CDR3 protein: CASSRGQGNTGELFF
CDR3 DNA: TGCGCCAGCAGCCGGGGACAGGGTAACACCGGGGAGCTGTTTTTT
V gene: TRBV4-1
D gene: TRBD1
J gene: TRBJ2-2
clone size: once

CDR3 protein: CASSLRGQSGNTIYF
CDR3 DNA: TGTGCCAGCAGCCTCAGGGGGCAGTCTGGAAACACCATATATTTT
V gene: TRBV7-8
D gene: TRBD1
J gene: TRBJ1-3
clone size: NA

CDR3 protein: CASITGEAGRETQYF
CDR3 DNA: TGTGCCAGTATCACAGGGGAAGCAGGTCGGGAGACCCAGTACTTC
V gene: TRBV19
D gene: TRBD1
J gene: TRBJ2-5
clone size: NA

CDR3 protein: CAGGTSGRNEQFF
CDR3 DNA: TGCGCCGGGGGGACTAGCGGGAGAAATGAGCAGTTCTTC
V gene: TRBV10-2
D gene: TRBD2
J gene: TRBJ2-1
clone size: NA

CDR3 protein: CSAYLTGGYTF
CDR3 DNA: TGCAGTGCTTACTTGACAGGTGGCTACACCTTC
V gene: TRBV20-1
D gene: NA
J gene: TRBJ1-2
clone size: NA

CDR3 protein: CASSPQGVREKLFF
CDR3 DNA: TGTGCCAGCAGCCCTCAGGGGGTGAGGGAAAAACTGTTTTTT
V gene: TRBV6-5
D gene: TRBD1
J gene: TRBJ1-4
clone size: NA

CDR3 protein: CASSLRTRRLEAFF
CDR3 DNA: TGTGCCAGCAGCCTCCGGACAAGACGCCTTGAAGCTTTCTTT
V gene: TRBV6-5
D gene: NA
J gene: TRBJ1-1
clone size: NA

CDR3 protein: CASSIDGASGRHNNEQFF
CDR3 DNA: TGTGCCAGTAGTATAGATGGCGCTAGCGGGAGGCATAACAATGAGCAGTTCTTC
V gene: TRBV19
D gene: TRBD2
J gene: TRBJ2-1
clone size: NA

CDR3 protein: CAISEYGGGSTDTQYF
CDR3 DNA: TGTGCCATCAGTGAATATGGTGGGGGGAGCACAGATACGCAGTATTTT
V gene: TRBV10-3
D gene: NA
J gene: TRBJ2-3
clone size: NA

CDR3 protein: CASSFVGSNYGYTF
CDR3 DNA: TGTGCCAGCAGCTTTGTGGGGAGTAACTATGGCTACACCTTC
V gene: TRBV12-1
D gene: NA
J gene: TRBJ1-2
clone size: NA

CDR3 protein: CASSQDIGTEFYGYTF
CDR3 DNA: TGCGCCAGCAGCCAAGATATCGGGACAGAGTTCTATGGCTACACCTTC
V gene: TRBV4-1
D gene: TRBD1
J gene: TRBJ1-2
clone size: NA

CDR3 protein: CASSLQGLGNQPQHF
CDR3 DNA: TGTGCCAGCAGCCTCCAGGGGCTGGGCAATCAGCCCCAGCATTTT
V gene: TRBV5-5
D gene: NA
J gene: TRBJ1-5
clone size: NA

CDR3 protein: CASSSLGGRGGNYGYTF
CDR3 DNA: TGTGCCAGCAGCTCCCTAGGTGGCAGGGGAGGGAACTATGGCTACACCTTC
V gene: TRBV7-2
D gene: NA
J gene: TRBJ1-2
clone size: NA

CDR3 protein: CASSVRWRTEAFF
CDR3 DNA: TGTGCCAGCAGCGTACGGTGGAGAACTGAAGCTTTCTTT
V gene: TRBV9
D gene: NA
J gene: TRBJ1-1
clone size: NA

CDR3 protein: CASSILAGGSKNIQYF
CDR3 DNA: TGTGCCAGTAGTATACTAGCGGGAGGCTCGAAAAACATTCAGTACTTC
V gene: TRBV19
D gene: TRBD2
J gene: TRBJ2-4
clone size: NA

CDR3 protein: CASSLGSGTSGTSKRNEQFF
CDR3 DNA: TGCGCCAGCAGCTTGGGCTCCGGGACTAGCGGAACCTCCAAGAGGAATGAGCAGTTCTTC
V gene: TRBV5-1
D gene: TRBD2
J gene: TRBJ2-1
clone size: NA

CDR3 protein: CASGLVLIPTGVYNSPLHF
CDR3 DNA: TGTGCTAGTGGTTTGGTCCTGATTCCGACAGGGGTCTATAATTCACCCCTCCACTTT
V gene: TRBV12-5
D gene: TRBD1
J gene: TRBJ1-6
clone size: NA

CDR3 protein: CSARPGEEAFF
CDR3 DNA: TGCAGTGCTAGACCCGGAGAAGAGGCTTTCTTT
V gene: TRBV20-1
D gene: NA
J gene: TRBJ1-1
clone size: NA

CDR3 protein: CASVPRGGRIYEQYF
CDR3 DNA: TGTGCCAGCGTGCCTCGTGGCGGGAGGATATACGAGCAGTACTTC
V gene: TRBV5-4
D gene: TRBD2
J gene: TRBJ2-7
clone size: NA

CDR3 protein: CASRGLRGTNVLTF
CDR3 DNA: TGTGCCAGCAGGGGACTCAGGGGGACCAACGTCCTGACTTTC
V gene: TRBV2
D gene: NA
J gene: TRBJ2-6
clone size: once

CDR3 protein: CASSLGGEETQYF
CDR3 DNA: TGCGCCAGCAGCCTGGGAGGAGAGGAGACCCAGTACTTC
V gene: TRBV5-1
D gene: NA
J gene: TRBJ2-5
clone size: NA

CDR3 protein: CASSYSRQGSNYEQYF
CDR3 DNA: TGTGCCAGCAGTTACTCCAGACAGGGATCTAACTACGAGCAGTACTTC
V gene: TRBV6-6
D gene: TRBD1
J gene: TRBJ2-7
clone size: NA